Each of the 27 T cell receptor beta chains below was sequenced from the same sample in a study of shared clonotypes between healthy human individuals. Some clones are missing from TCRdb's copy, which holds only in-frame ones; the method was immunoSEQ multiplex PCR. The sample gives about 2.3 million clones, approximately 95% of which show up once; around 0.4% is in the top ten. What was sequenced was naive CD4+ T cells from PBMCs. Subset described: CD45RA+ positively selected. These receptors all come from a young man in good health. Some clones in this sample may be carry-over from other donors' samples.

The chain employs TRBV5-1 and TRBJ2-7; a weak D match, TRBD1 (5 bases). This CDR3 has 15 amino acids. The V gene's germline CDR1 is SGHRS and CDR2 YFSETQ. V was trimmed by 7 bases and J by 4 bases, leaving 21 bases between them. CDR3 protein: CASRRNQGDLYEQYF. CDR3 coding DNA: TGCGCCAGCCGGCGAAACCAGGGTGACCTTTACGAGCAGTACTTC.

The rearrangement joins TRBV18 to TRBJ2-2; weak D call: TRBD1 (6 bases). In germline, CDR1 is KGHSH, CDR2 LQKENI. The CDR3 length is 16 residues. V was pared by 2 bases and J by 7 bases, with 17 bases between. As DNA, the CDR3 is TGTGCCAGCTCACCAAGCAAAAACAGGGCCAGCGGGGAGCTGTTTTTT. It is translated as CASSPSKNRASGELFF.

V usage is TRBV4-1 and J usage is TRBJ1-1; a possible D gene is TRBD1 (5 bases). Germline CDR1 MGHRA, CDR2 YSYEKL. Trimming took off 3 bases at V and 4 bases at J, with 12 bases between the two ends. The CDR3 spans 14 residues. CDR3 in DNA: TGCGCCAGCAGCCAGCAGACCGGGACCACTGAAGCTTTCTTT. It encodes CASSQQTGTTEAFF.

CDR3 nucleotide sequence: TGTGCCAGTAGCAAGGGCTACTACAATGAGCAGTTCTTC. The encoded protein is CASSKGYYNEQFF. The J gene is TRBJ2-1, the V gene TRBV19; D is unclear. This CDR3 has 13 amino acids. The germline gives CDR1 LNHDA, CDR2 SQIVND (reference sequence). V was pared by 6 bases and J by 3 bases, with 9 bases between.

With regard to this clone: The same CDR3 is also encoded by other DNA sequences in this sample. The chain carries TRBV6-5 and TRBJ1-1; D ambiguous. Trimming shortened V by 2 bases and J by 1 base, and 5 bases separated the two germline ends. CDR1 and CDR2 (germline): MNHEY, SVGAGI. The CDR3 totals 13 residues. CDR3 residues: CASSYIGNTEAFF. The CDR3 DNA reads TGTGCCAGCAGTTACATAGGGAACACTGAAGCTTTCTTT.

CDR3 in DNA: TGTGCCACCAGCAGAGTACAGAACACCGGGGAGCTGTTTTTT. It yields the protein CATSRVQNTGELFF. The rearrangement joins TRBV15 to TRBJ2-2; D call uncertain. The germline V gene has CDR1 LNHNV and CDR2 YYDKDF (reference sequence). CDR3 length equals 14 residues. The V end was cut by 1 base, the J end by 1 base, with 4 bases between.

V gene TRBV10-3 combines with J gene TRBJ2-5; either TRBD1 or TRBD2 may supply D (5 bases each). The CDR3 runs to 14 residues. V was pared by 4 bases and J by 2 bases, with 11 bases between. CDR1 ENHRY and CDR2 SYGVKD come from the germline V gene. The CDR3 nucleotides read TGTGCCATCAGTGTCTGGGACGCTCAAGAGACCCAGTACTTC. Translated: CAISVWDAQETQYF.

Only one count was recorded for this clone. This chain uses TRBV9 with TRBJ2-7, with a possible D match to TRBD1 (5 bases). The CDR3 runs to 14 residues. Germline V lookup: CDR1 SGDLS, CDR2 YYNGEE. Trimming took 4 bases from V and 4 from J, leaving 15 bases between them. The CDR3 DNA reads as TGTGCCAGCAGCCCGACAGAGTTACAGTACGAGCAGTACTTC. This encodes CASSPTELQYEQYF.

DNA of the CDR3: TGTGCCACCAGCAGGACAGGCAACGGGAAAAACATTCAGTACTTC. Its protein product is CATSRTGNGKNIQYF. V and J are TRBV15 and TRBJ2-4, with TRBD1 as a possible D gene (6 bases). The CDR3 is 15 amino acids. V shed 3 bases and J shed 4 bases, with 13 bases lying between them. Germline loops: CDR1 LNHNV, CDR2 YYDKDF (reference sequence).

The J gene is TRBJ2-2, the V gene TRBV11-3; no reliable D call. The CDR3 contains 14 residues. V dropped 2 bases and J dropped 2 bases, with 6 bases sitting between them. Looked up from germline, CDR1 is SGHNT and CDR2 is YENEEA. CDR3 coding DNA: TGTGCCAGCAGCTTATTTTCCAACACCGGGGAGCTGTTTTTT. Its protein product is CASSLFSNTGELFF.

This chain links TRBV19 with TRBJ2-3; D uncertain. Trimming left V 3 bases short and J 5 bases short, with 15 bases between. The germline V gene has CDR1 LNHDA and CDR2 SQIVND (reference sequence). The CDR3 contains 15 residues. CDR3 sequence (DNA): TGTGCCAGTAGTATCCAGGACCCGCGCAGAGATACGCAGTATTTT. Amino acid sequence: CASSIQDPRRDTQYF.

The chain is built from TRBV27 and TRBJ2-7; TRBD2 aligns across 10 bases. This CDR3 spans 15 amino acids. The germline gives CDR1 MNHEY, CDR2 SMNVEV (reference sequence). V lost 5 bases and J lost 3; bases outside the gene matches: 7. CDR3 coding DNA: TGTGCCAGCAGTCCTCTAGCGGGGGCCTTCTACGAGCAGTACTTC. It yields the protein CASSPLAGAFYEQYF.

This clone was picked up one time. V is TRBV18 and J is TRBJ2-7; no clear D gene. The CDR3 spans 13 residues. The V end was cut by 2 bases, the J end by 3 bases, with 8 bases between. Looked up from germline, CDR1 is KGHSH and CDR2 is LQKENI. CDR3 bases: TGTGCCAGCTCACCAAGTTTGAACTACGAGCAGTACTTC. As protein: CASSPSLNYEQYF.

About this clone itself: The sample carries other DNA sequences with the same CDR3. The CDR3 DNA reads TGTGCCAGCAGCCTAGGGGCCTACGAGCAGTACTTC. As protein: CASSLGAYEQYF. This rearrangement joins TRBV5-4 to TRBJ2-7; possible D gene TRBD1, 5 bases. Germline V CDR1 and CDR2: SGHNT, YYREEE (reference sequence). The V end lost 4 bases, the J end lost 2 bases, and 7 bases lay between the germline ends. This CDR3 has 12 residues. The full variable domain, rest sourced from reference TRBV5-4 and TRBJ2-7, is ETGVTQSPTHLIKTRGQQVTLRCSSQSGHNTVSWYQQALGQGPQFIFQYYREEENGRGNFPPRFSGLQFPNYSSELNVNALELDDSALYLCASSLGAYEQYFGPGTRLTVT.

The rearrangement uses TRBV6-6 and TRBJ1-3; TRBD1 matches 10 bases. The V segment lost 4 bases and the J segment 5 bases; nucleotides outside the gene matches: 2. Per the germline V gene, CDR1 is MNHNY and CDR2 is SVGAGI (reference sequence). The CDR3 spans 14 residues. The CDR3 here is CASSSDRGRNTIYF. CDR3 nucleotides: TGTGCCAGCAGTTCGGACAGGGGGAGAAACACCATATATTTT.

The chain carries TRBV27 and TRBJ1-5, with a tentative D call TRBD1 (5 bases). Trimming cost V 6 bases and J 4 bases, with 16 bases left between them. Germline CDR1 reads MNHEY; CDR2 reads SMNVEV (reference sequence). The CDR3 is 15 amino acids. For the CDR3, the DNA is TGTGCCAGCAGCCCAGGCAGGGAACTTAATCAGCCCCAGCATTTT. Translation gives CASSPGRELNQPQHF.

The chain links TRBV9 to TRBJ2-4, with TRBD2 identical over 7 bases. The germline V gene encodes CDR1 SGDLS and CDR2 YYNGEE. The CDR3 runs 16 residues. Trimming took 3 bases from V and 6 from J; bases not matched to a gene: 12. The CDR3 spells CASSEGLTGLVNIQYF. The CDR3 DNA follows: TGTGCCAGCAGCGAGGGGCTGACTGGACTAGTAAACATTCAGTACTTC. The entire variable domain, with the rest obtained from reference TRBV9 and TRBJ2-4, is as follows: DSGVTQTPKHLITATGQRVTLRCSPRSGDLSVYWYQQSLDQGLQFLIQYYNGEERAKGNILERFSAQQFPDLHSELNLSSLELGDSALYFCASSEGLTGLVNIQYFGAGTRLSVL.

This chain joins TRBV28 and TRBJ2-7, with TRBD1 matching 9 bases. CDR1 is MDHEN, CDR2 SYDVKM, per germline. The CDR3 consists of 14 residues. The ends lost 10 bases at V and 4 bases at J; junction bases unmatched: 11. This CDR3 reads CATGWGQGPYEQYF. CDR3 sequence (DNA): TGTGCCACCGGTTGGGGACAGGGACCTTACGAGCAGTACTTC.

The CDR3 sequence: CASSKKGAKYEQYF. The CDR3 DNA reads as TGTGCCAGCAGTAAAAAGGGGGCAAAGTACGAGCAGTACTTC. The chain employs TRBV28 and TRBJ2-7, with TRBD1 matching 7 bases. Germline-derived CDR1 and CDR2 are MDHEN and SYDVKM. The CDR3 contains 14 residues. The J segment lost 4 bases and the V segment lost 5 bases, leaving 8 bases of the junction unmatched.

This clone has just one count. CDR3 loop: CASSQSWGSAYNEQFF. The CDR3 DNA sequence: TGTGCCAGCAGCCAGTCGTGGGGGAGCGCTTACAATGAGCAGTTCTTC. The V and J genes are TRBV7-2 and TRBJ2-1; either TRBD1 or TRBD2 may supply D (5 bases each). The CDR3 totals 16 residues. Germline V gives CDR1 SGHTA, CDR2 FQGNSA. Trimming took 5 bases from V and 4 from J, leaving 18 bases between them.

The chain joins TRBV5-1 to TRBJ2-5, with D possibly TRBD2 on 5 matching bases. Trimming removed 2 bases at V and 5 bases at J, with 16 bases between. CDR3 size: 15 residues. Germline values: CDR1 SGHRS, CDR2 YFSETQ. CDR3 amino acids: CASSFFSSGGETQYF. DNA of the CDR3: TGCGCCAGCAGCTTTTTTAGTAGTGGCGGGGAGACCCAGTACTTC.

The V and J genes are TRBV20-1 and TRBJ2-7; D gene unclear. The germline gives CDR1 DFQATT, CDR2 SNEGSKA (reference sequence). Trimming took 0 bases from V and 6 from J, leaving 6 bases between them. The CDR3 is made up of 11 amino acids. The CDR3 region has the DNA TGCAGTGCTAGAGAATGGAGCGAGCAGTACTTC. It encodes CSAREWSEQYF.

This chain connects TRBV10-1 to TRBJ1-1; D uncertain. The germline V gene encodes CDR1 WNHNN and CDR2 SYGVQD (reference sequence). The CDR3 length is 12 residues. The V end was cut by 2 bases, the J end by 7 bases, with 8 bases between. In DNA, the CDR3 is TGCGCCAGCAGTGAGGCGGGCCTTGAAGCTTTCTTT. This gives the protein CASSEAGLEAFF.

The CDR3 nucleotides are TGTGCCAGCAGCGGGCCCGGGACAGAGTATGGCTACACCTTC. Translating gives CASSGPGTEYGYTF. The V gene is TRBV9, the J gene TRBJ1-2, with 7 bases fitting TRBD1. The CDR3 contains 14 residues. The ends lost 3 bases at V and 5 bases at J; junction bases unmatched: 7. Germline lookup yields CDR1 SGDLS and CDR2 YYNGEE. The full variable domain, rest sourced from reference TRBV9 and TRBJ1-2, is DSGVTQTPKHLITATGQRVTLRCSPRSGDLSVYWYQQSLDQGLQFLIQYYNGEERAKGNILERFSAQQFPDLHSELNLSSLELGDSALYFCASSGPGTEYGYTFGSGTRLTVV.

The gene calls are TRBV30 and TRBJ1-2, with D unresolved. There are 14 residues in the CDR3. The ends were cut back, 1 base at V and 1 base at J, with 10 bases in the middle. Germline-derived CDR1 and CDR2 are GTSNPN and SVGIG (reference sequence). The CDR3 loop is CAWSARGINYGYTF. The CDR3, as DNA: TGTGCCTGGAGTGCAAGAGGAATTAACTATGGCTACACCTTC. The entire variable domain, with the rest obtained from reference TRBV30 and TRBJ1-2, is as follows: SQTIHQWPATLVQPVGSPLSLECTVEGTSNPNLYWYRQAAGRGLQLLFYSVGIGQISSEVPQNLSASRPQDRQFILSSKKLLLSDSGFYLCAWSARGINYGYTFGSGTRLTVV.

Concerning this clone itself: Other DNA sequences in this sample translate to the same CDR3. This chain links TRBV2 with TRBJ2-7; D possibly matches TRBD1 or TRBD2 (6 bases each). V was trimmed by 3 bases and J by 4 bases, leaving 13 bases between them. CDR1 SNHLY and CDR2 FYNNEI come from the germline V gene. The CDR3 runs to 14 residues. CDR3: CASSDQGSGYEQYF. The CDR3 coding sequence is TGTGCCAGCAGTGACCAGGGGAGCGGGTACGAGCAGTACTTC.

The CDR3 sequence: CASREQGTPQHF. The CDR3 bases are TGTGCCAGTAGAGAACAGGGTACGCCCCAGCATTTT. V is TRBV19 and J is TRBJ1-5; possibly TRBD1 for D (6 bases). CDR3 length: 12 residues. The germline V gene has CDR1 LNHDA and CDR2 SQIVND (reference sequence). V was cut by 6 bases and J by 9 bases, with 12 bases left in between.